These 29 T cell receptor beta chains originate from one sample sequenced in a study of blood T cells in healthy people across ages. With a J-beta primer mix and a sample-barcoded 5' primer, a second PCR ran about 6 to 11 cycles. TCRdb analysed the 5' RACE reads with MiXCR anew, one entry per CDR3 protein. Of fewer than 900,000 distinct CDR3 sequences detected, about half appear once; the ten largest clones hold approximately 32%. The sequenced sample consisted of blood. These receptors came from a woman aged 55-70 years in good health.

This clonotype was seen ten or more times. The chain links TRBV6-2 or TRBV6-3 to TRBJ1-4; perhaps TRBD1 as D (5 bases). CDR3 length: 13 amino acids. With 6 bases removed from V and 6 bases from J, the gap between germline ends came to 11 bases. Germline V gives CDR1 MNHEY, CDR2 SVGEGT. CDR3 loop: CASRDSGDEKLFF. The CDR3 DNA reads TGTGCCAGCAGAGACAGCGGGGATGAAAAACTGTTTTTT.

The rearrangement links TRBV12-3 or TRBV12-4 to TRBJ2-7, with TRBD2 as a possible D gene (5 bases). Deletions cut 8 bases from V and 3 bases from J, with 17 bases between. CDR3 length: 14 amino acids. The CDR3, as DNA: TGTGCCAGCGCACACCGGAGTAGCGACTACGAGCAGTACTTC. Protein: CASAHRSSDYEQYF.

With respect to this clonotype: The junction shows a germline mismatch at one end, possibly a read error. CDR3 nucleotide sequence: TGTGTCAGCAGCGTACTTGGCTCACCCCTCCACTTT. Its protein is CVSSVLGSPLHF. The chain has TRBV9 and TRBJ1-6; D gene uncertain. Germline V lookup: CDR1 SGDLS, CDR2 YYNGEE. The CDR3 has 12 amino acids.

A remark on this clonotype: With a much larger clone just one base away, this may be a read error. This rearrangement joins TRBV7-2 to TRBJ1-2, with 7 positions matching TRBD1. Trimming took 4 bases from V and 5 from J; bases not matched to a gene: 10. The germline V gene encodes CDR1 SGHTA and CDR2 FQGNSA. This CDR3 contains 15 residues. CDR3 protein: CASSSRAGGRYGYTF. CDR3 in DNA: TGTGCCAGCAGCTCAAGGGCAGGGGGGAGGTATGGCTACACCTTC. The complete variable domain, with remaining parts taken from reference TRBV7-2 and TRBJ1-2, reads GAGVSQSPSNKVTEKGKDVELRCDPISGHTALYWYRQSLGQGLEFLIYFQGNSAPDKSGLPSDRFSAERTGGSVSTLTIQRTQQEDSAVYLCASSSRAGGRYGYTFGSGTRLTVV.

V usage is TRBV5-6 and J usage is TRBJ2-7; TRBD1 matches 8 bases. CDR3 length: 14 amino acids. J was trimmed by 1 base and V by 4 bases; bases with no gene match: 4. CDR1 is SGHDT, CDR2 YYEEEE, per germline. This CDR3 reads CASSTTGESYEQYF. The CDR3 DNA reads TGTGCCAGCAGCACGACAGGGGAATCCTACGAGCAGTACTTC.

The CDR3 reads CASRERQGYGYTF. In DNA form, the CDR3 reads TGTGCCAGCAGGGAAAGACAGGGGTATGGCTACACCTTC. V is TRBV28 and J is TRBJ1-2; TRBD1 matches 8 bases. This CDR3 has 13 residues. V dropped 6 bases and J dropped 5; count of bases not matched to a gene: 5. Germline values: CDR1 MDHEN, CDR2 SYDVKM.

This clonotype was seen only a few times. This chain joins TRBV6-1 and TRBJ2-7, with D unresolved. CDR1 is MNHNS and CDR2 is SASEGT in the germline V gene. The CDR3 runs to 13 residues. Trimming took off 11 bases at V and 0 bases at J, with 14 bases between the two ends. The CDR3 protein is CAGRGTVSYEQYF. CDR3 DNA sequence: TGTGCCGGAAGAGGCACCGTCTCCTACGAGCAGTACTTC.

This clonotype occurred a few times. The chain carries TRBV18 and TRBJ2-5; 15 bases agree with TRBD2. Germline loops: CDR1 KGHSH, CDR2 LQKENI. Germline trimming cut 1 base from V and 3 bases from J; bases unmatched to any gene: 3. This CDR3 has 17 amino acids. CDR3 bases: TGTGCCAGCTCACCACAGGGACTAGCGGGAGGCGAAGAGACCCAGTACTTC. Protein: CASSPQGLAGGEETQYF.

The rearrangement joins TRBV5-4 to TRBJ2-3; TRBD2 aligns across 12 bases. The CDR3 has 16 amino acids. Germline assignment: CDR1 SGHNT and CDR2 YYREEE (reference sequence). The V gene end was trimmed by 4 bases and the J gene end by 5 bases; junction bases not matched to a gene: 8. The DNA for the CDR3 is TGTGCCAGCAGCCTACGACTAGCGGGAGTATTAGATACGCAGTATTTT. It codes for CASSLRLAGVLDTQYF. Using reference TRBV5-4 and TRBJ2-3 for the parts outside the CDR3, the full variable domain is ETGVTQSPTHLIKTRGQQVTLRCSSQSGHNTVSWYQQALGQGPQFIFQYYREEENGRGNFPPRFSGLQFPNYSSELNVNALELDDSALYLCASSLRLAGVLDTQYFGPGTRLTVL.

Here the CDR3 reads CASSLGRLAGFHNEQFF. The DNA for the CDR3 is TGCGCCAGCAGCTTGGGCCGACTAGCGGGATTTCACAATGAGCAGTTCTTC. The rearrangement uses TRBV5-1 and TRBJ2-1; 11 positions agree with TRBD2. Losses at the gene ends were 0 bases for V and 5 bases for J; bases not matched to a gene: 7. The CDR3 has 17 amino acids. Germline V gene sequence: CDR1 SGHRS, CDR2 YFSETQ.

The chain combines TRBV7-9 with TRBJ2-7; 8 bases align to TRBD1. The length of the CDR3 is 15 residues. V lost 4 bases, J lost 0 bases, and 5 bases stayed unmatched. Germline assignment: CDR1 SEHNR and CDR2 FQNEAQ (reference sequence). CDR3 amino acids: CASSYRTGTSYEQYF. CDR3 sequence (DNA): TGTGCCAGCAGCTACCGGACAGGGACCTCCTACGAGCAGTACTTC.

The genes are TRBV29-1 and TRBJ2-7; 10 nucleotides agree with TRBD2. Germline CDR1 and CDR2: SQVTM and ANQGSEA. This CDR3 spans 13 amino acids. Trimming at V came to 4 bases and at J to 7 bases, leaving 7 bases not matched to a gene. CDR3 sequence reads: CSVVSGRGYEQYF. The CDR3 DNA reads as TGCAGCGTTGTGAGCGGGAGGGGGTATGAGCAGTACTTC.

The sample holds a few counts of this clonotype. The gene calls are TRBV9 and TRBJ2-7, with TRBD1 matching over 8 bases. Trimming took 3 bases from V and 2 from J; bases not matched to a gene: 10. This CDR3 region has 16 residues. Germline V gives CDR1 SGDLS, CDR2 YYNGEE. CDR3 residues: CASSDTTTGGPYEQYF. The DNA of the CDR3 is TGTGCCAGCAGCGATACCACAACAGGGGGGCCCTACGAGCAGTACTTC.

This clonotype was observed a handful of times. The chain recombines TRBV4-2 with TRBJ2-7; D may be TRBD2 (6 bases). The V and J ends lost 4 bases and 7 bases respectively, with 17 bases between them. This CDR3 comprises 14 residues. CDR1 LGHNA and CDR2 YNFKEQ come from the germline V gene. The CDR3: CASSLRGINNEQYF. For the CDR3, the DNA is TGTGCCAGCAGCCTCCGCGGGATTAACAATGAGCAGTACTTC.

The chain combines TRBV20-1 with TRBJ2-1; D is undetermined. Per germline, CDR1 DFQATT and CDR2 SNEGSKA (reference sequence). Trimming took off 5 bases at V and 5 bases at J, with 7 bases between the two ends. CDR3 length: 11 residues. The CDR3 DNA reads as TGCAGTGCTCGAAAGGACAATGAGCAGTTCTTC. Residues: CSARKDNEQFF.

This clonotype was counted only a few times. This chain connects TRBV7-8 to TRBJ1-2; D unclear. Germline V gene data show CDR1 as SGHVS and CDR2 as FQNEAQ. The CDR3 is 15 amino acids. The V gene lost 5 bases and the J gene lost 0 bases, with 13 bases spanning the gap. As DNA, the CDR3 is TGTGCCAGCAGCACTCCCCGACCAGCTAACTATGGCTACACCTTC. Translating it yields CASSTPRPANYGYTF.

The chain joins TRBV18 to TRBJ2-5, with D possibly TRBD2 on 5 matching bases. Per the germline V gene, CDR1 is KGHSH and CDR2 is LQKENI. This CDR3 has 14 amino acids. V lost 4 bases, J lost 5 bases, and 14 bases lay in between. CDR3 sequence (DNA): TGTGCCAGCTCACGGGCAGCCACGGGGGAGACCCAGTACTTC. Amino acids: CASSRAATGETQYF.

Here the CDR3 DNA reads TGCAGTGCTAGAGATCCAATAACTAGCGGTTCCAACGAGCAGTACTTC. Protein product: CSARDPITSGSNEQYF. This chain uses TRBV20-1 with TRBJ2-1, with 8 positions matching TRBD2. The end of the DNA is better explained by TRBJ2-7, so the J call may be wrong. Per germline, CDR1 DFQATT and CDR2 SNEGSKA (reference sequence). The CDR3 covers 16 residues.

The chain recombines TRBV12-3 or TRBV12-4 with TRBJ1-2; D ambiguous. This CDR3 has 12 amino acids. V was pared by 6 bases and J by 7 bases, with 12 bases between. The CDR3 bases are TGTGCCAGCAGCCCAATGGAGGCTGGCTACACCTTC. Its protein is CASSPMEAGYTF.

The chain carries TRBV28 and TRBJ2-7; 7 nucleotides agree with TRBD2. Per the germline V gene, CDR1 is MDHEN and CDR2 is SYDVKM. The V and J ends lost 2 bases and 6 bases, in that order; junction bases with no gene match: 7. The CDR3 has 14 residues. DNA for the CDR3: TGTGCCAGCAGTTTAGGGGGGGTTAGCTGCGAGCAGTACTTC. The encoded protein is CASSLGGVSCEQYF. Together with reference TRBV28 and TRBJ2-7, the CDR3 gives the full variable domain: DVKVTQSSRYLVKRTGEKVFLECVQDMDHENMFWYRQDPGLGLRLIYFSYDVKMKEKGDIPEGYSVSREKKERFSLILESASTNQTSMYLCASSLGGVSCEQYFGPGTRLTVT.

This clonotype was picked up a small number of times. The V and J genes are TRBV7-2 and TRBJ2-1; 10 bases fit TRBD2. The CDR3 totals 15 residues. Germline values: CDR1 SGHTA, CDR2 FQGNSA. Unmatched junction bases numbered 7, after V lost 2 bases and J lost 9 bases. The CDR3 loop reads CASSLPLAGATEQFF. The CDR3 nucleotides read TGTGCCAGCAGCTTACCCCTAGCGGGAGCAACTGAGCAGTTCTTC.

The genes are TRBV18 and TRBJ2-1; no clear D gene. CDR1 is KGHSH and CDR2 is LQKENI in the germline V gene. Trimming removed 5 bases at V and 0 bases at J, with 14 bases between. There are 16 residues in the CDR3. CDR3 DNA sequence: TGTGCCAGCTCAGACTCGACACCGAGCTCCTACAATGAGCAGTTCTTC. Residues: CASSDSTPSSYNEQFF.

This chain uses TRBV15 with TRBJ1-5, with D possibly matching TRBD1 (5 bases). The length of the CDR3 is 16 residues. V was clipped by 0 bases and J by 4 bases, with 13 bases between them. In germline, CDR1 is LNHNV, CDR2 YYDKDF (reference sequence). CDR3 sequence: CATSRDRGTLNQPQHF. The CDR3, as DNA: TGTGCCACCAGCAGAGATCGAGGGACCCTAAATCAGCCCCAGCATTTT.

The chain uses TRBV7-2 and TRBJ1-2; TRBD1 aligns across 8 bases. The CDR3 spans 13 residues. V was pared by 4 bases and J by 6 bases, with 4 bases of the junction left unmatched. The germline V gene encodes CDR1 SGHTA and CDR2 FQGNSA. The DNA for the CDR3 is TGTGCCAGCAGCTATGGACAGGGTCATGGCTACACCTTC. Protein: CASSYGQGHGYTF.

The chain links TRBV5-6 to TRBJ1-2, with D perhaps TRBD1 (6 bases). This CDR3 has 13 residues. Germline assignment: CDR1 SGHDT and CDR2 YYEEEE. The V end lost 10 bases, the J end lost 3 bases, and 16 bases lay between the germline ends. The DNA for the CDR3 is TGTGCCGTTTCCCGGGGACATTACTATGGCTACACCTTC. Protein product: CAVSRGHYYGYTF.

This clonotype was recorded a few times. J is TRBJ2-7 and V is TRBV4-3, with a possible D match to TRBD1 (5 bases). The V gene's germline CDR1 is LGHNA and CDR2 YSLEER. This CDR3 has 15 residues. V lost 1 base to trimming and J lost 2 bases, with 12 bases between them. Here the CDR3 reads CASSQAGQDTYEQYF. In DNA form, the CDR3 reads TGCGCCAGCAGCCAAGCCGGGCAGGACACCTACGAGCAGTACTTC.

This clonotype was observed a handful of times. The chain uses TRBV5-1 and TRBJ2-1; 11 nucleotides align to TRBD1. The CDR3 contains 14 residues. Looked up from germline, CDR1 is SGHRS and CDR2 is YFSETQ. V trimming: 4 bases; J trimming: 9 bases; junction bases outside the gene matches: 6. CDR3 amino acids: CASSLGQGEAEQFF. The CDR3 nucleotides read TGCGCCAGCAGCCTGGGACAGGGGGAGGCTGAGCAGTTCTTC.

The chain uses TRBV28 and TRBJ1-1; D uncertain. The CDR3 runs to 16 residues. Trimming took 6 bases from V and 2 from J, leaving 19 bases between them. Per the germline V gene, CDR1 is MDHEN and CDR2 is SYDVKM. The CDR3 sequence: CASRPGRVLGNTEAFF. The CDR3 DNA is TGTGCCAGCAGGCCCGGGAGGGTTTTAGGAAACACTGAAGCTTTCTTT.

This clonotype was recorded a few times. This sequence joins TRBV5-1 and TRBJ2-7; D is unresolved. Trimming took off 1 base at V and 3 bases at J, with 14 bases between the two ends. CDR3 length: 15 residues. CDR1 and CDR2 from the germline V gene are SGHRS and YFSETQ. CDR3 amino acids: CASSLRSDLFYEQYF. The CDR3 nucleotides read TGCGCCAGCAGCTTGCGGTCAGATTTATTCTACGAGCAGTACTTC.